A selection of T cell receptor beta chains follows, all from one sample in a study of circulating and synovial CD4+ cells in juvenile arthritis. Assay used: immunoSEQ multiplex PCR; TCRdb lists only in-frame clones, some missing. The repertoire includes 30,000 to 35,000 clones, roughly 95% of them detected once, and approximately 0.17% sits in the top ten. Sequencing used CD4+ T cells from blood. The receptors derive from a human donor with juvenile idiopathic arthritis. CDR3s include the opening cysteine and the closing phenylalanine or tryptophan. Each record gives: J gene, clone size, D gene, V gene, CDR3 length, CDR3 protein, CDR3 DNA. D genes are given only for firm matches. Expanded clones are given a class, and other clones once, few, many or no size at all.

TRBJ2-5	.	.	TRBV7-3	13	CASSLGRWETQYF	TGTGCCAGCAGCTTAGGGCGTTGGGAGACCCAGTACTTC
TRBJ1-2	.	.	TRBV6-6	13	CASSRGGDYGYTF	TGTGCCAGCAGCCGAGGGGGAGACTATGGCTACACCTTC
TRBJ1-4	.	.	TRBV5-4	15	CASSPSGGLNEKLFF	TGTGCCAGCAGCCCTTCGGGGGGACTTAATGAAAAACTGTTTTTT
TRBJ1-2	.	.	TRBV19	14	CASSIDQGNYGYTF	TGTGCCAGTAGTATAGATCAGGGGAACTATGGCTACACCTTC
TRBJ2-1	.	.	TRBV4-3	13	CASSRGLDNEQFF	TGCGCCAGCAGCCGAGGACTCGACAATGAGCAGTTCTTC
TRBJ1-1	once	.	TRBV19	14	CASSPYGGGSEAFF	TGTGCCAGTAGCCCATACGGGGGAGGCAGTGAAGCTTTCTTT
TRBJ2-3	.	TRBD2	TRBV5-5	15	CASSPARGSRDTQYF	TGTGCCAGCAGCCCCGCGCGGGGGAGCAGGGATACGCAGTATTTT
TRBJ2-1	.	.	TRBV5-6	15	CASSLYPAGHNEQFF	TGTGCCAGCAGCTTGTACCCCGCGGGTCACAATGAGCAGTTCTTC
TRBJ2-7	.	.	TRBV10-1	13	CASSEYRAYEQYF	TGCGCCAGCAGTGAGTACAGAGCCTACGAGCAGTACTTC
TRBJ2-5	.	TRBD2	TRBV5-1	14	CASSLAGVLETQYF	TGCGCCAGCAGCCTAGCGGGAGTGTTGGAGACCCAGTACTTC
TRBJ1-1	.	.	TRBV21-1	19	CASSKSGKGDLDGMTEAFF	TGTGCCAGCAGCAAATCAGGGAAGGGGGACCTCGACGGAATGACTGAAGCTTTCTTT
TRBJ1-5	.	TRBD1	TRBV5-1	14	CASSTGALNQPQHF	TGCGCCAGCAGTACAGGGGCCCTCAATCAGCCCCAGCATTTT
TRBJ2-1	once	.	TRBV5-1	11	CASSLANEQFF	TGCGCCAGCAGCTTGGCAAATGAGCAGTTCTTC
TRBJ1-1	.	.	TRBV4-1	17	CASSQAPRGDLNTEAFF	TGCGCCAGCAGCCAAGCCCCGAGAGGGGACTTGAACACTGAAGCTTTCTTT
TRBJ2-1	.	.	TRBV5-1	14	CASSLTAGSNEQFF	TGCGCCAGCAGCTTGACAGCGGGTAGCAATGAGCAGTTCTTC
TRBJ1-4	few	.	TRBV9	15	CASSVSQATNEKLFF	TGTGCCAGCAGCGTATCACAGGCTACTAATGAAAAACTGTTTTTT
TRBJ2-1	once	.	TRBV6-1	15	CASIFQNRAYNEQFF	TGTGCCAGCATCTTTCAGAACAGGGCCTACAATGAGCAGTTCTTC
TRBJ2-2	.	TRBD1	TRBV6-6	14	CASVRGLNTGELFF	TGTGCCAGCGTCAGGGGGCTGAACACCGGGGAGCTGTTTTTT
TRBJ1-4	.	.	TRBV6-1	16	CASSEGQTTTNEKLFF	TGTGCCAGCAGTGAAGGGCAGACAACAACTAATGAAAAACTGTTTTTT
TRBJ2-1	.	.	TRBV2	14	CASRFEVGRDEQFF	TGTGCCAGCAGGTTCGAAGTAGGCAGGGATGAGCAGTTCTTC
TRBJ2-3	once	TRBD2	TRBV15	16	CATSRGGISGGDTQYF	TGTGCCACCAGCAGGGGCGGGATTAGCGGGGGTGATACGCAGTATTTT
TRBJ2-5	.	TRBD2	TRBV9	16	CASSPRTSGYQETQYF	TGTGCCAGCAGCCCAAGGACTAGCGGATACCAAGAGACCCAGTACTTC
TRBJ2-7	.	TRBD2	TRBV5-5	15	CASSFGREGSYEQYF	TGTGCCAGCAGCTTTGGGCGGGAGGGATCCTACGAGCAGTACTTC
TRBJ2-5	.	TRBD2	TRBV2	15	CATQRGGAGQETQYF	TGTGCCACCCAGCGGGGGGGGGCAGGCCAAGAGACCCAGTACTTC
TRBJ1-2	.	TRBD1	TRBV7-2	14	CASSLWGQGYGYTF	TGTGCCAGCAGCCTTTGGGGACAGGGCTATGGCTACACCTTC
TRBJ1-1	.	.	TRBV28	16	CASPSPHRTENTEAFF	TGTGCCAGCCCTAGCCCCCACCGGACAGAGAACACTGAAGCTTTCTTT
TRBJ2-3	.	.	TRBV5-1	14	CASSLRDNTDTQYF	TGCGCCAGCAGCTTACGGGACAACACAGATACGCAGTATTTT
TRBJ1-6	.	TRBD1	TRBV19	18	CASRSDSASWDSNSPLHF	TGTGCCAGTAGATCGGACTCCGCTTCCTGGGACAGTAATTCCCCCCTCCACTTT
TRBJ1-3	.	.	TRBV2	16	CASAPTGSQGGNTIYF	TGTGCCAGCGCGCCGACGGGCTCCCAGGGAGGAAACACCATATATTTT